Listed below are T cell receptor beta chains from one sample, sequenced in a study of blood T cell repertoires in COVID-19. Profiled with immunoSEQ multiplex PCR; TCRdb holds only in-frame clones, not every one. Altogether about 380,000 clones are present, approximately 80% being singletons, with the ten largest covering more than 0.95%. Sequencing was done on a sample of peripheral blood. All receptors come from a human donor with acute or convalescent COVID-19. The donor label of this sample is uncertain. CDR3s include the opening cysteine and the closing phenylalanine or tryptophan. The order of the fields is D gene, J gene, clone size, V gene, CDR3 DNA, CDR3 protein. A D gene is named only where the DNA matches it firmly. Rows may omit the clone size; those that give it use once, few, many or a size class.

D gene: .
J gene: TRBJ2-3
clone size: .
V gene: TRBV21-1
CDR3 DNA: TGTGCCAGCAGCAAGGCACCCCCGGGACTAGCGGAGCACACAGATACGCAGTATTTT
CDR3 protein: CASSKAPPGLAEHTDTQYF

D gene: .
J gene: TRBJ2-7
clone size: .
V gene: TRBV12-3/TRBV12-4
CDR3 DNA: TGTGCCAGCAGGCACGGGGGGCAAAACGAGCAGTACTTC
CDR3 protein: CASRHGGQNEQYF

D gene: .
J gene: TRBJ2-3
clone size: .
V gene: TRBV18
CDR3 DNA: TGTGCCAGCTCACCAGCGGCGGGGACGACAGATACGCAGTATTTT
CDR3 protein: CASSPAAGTTDTQYF

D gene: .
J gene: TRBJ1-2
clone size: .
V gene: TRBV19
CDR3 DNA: TGTGCCAGTAGTATAGTTGGGCAGATAAATGGCTACACCTTC
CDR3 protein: CASSIVGQINGYTF

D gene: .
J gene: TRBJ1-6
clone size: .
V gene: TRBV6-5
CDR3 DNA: TGTGCCACCAGACTAGCGCAAATGAATTCACCCCTCCACTTT
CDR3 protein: CATRLAQMNSPLHF

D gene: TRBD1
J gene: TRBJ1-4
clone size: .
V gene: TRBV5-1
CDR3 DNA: TGCGCCAGCAGCCCAGGGACAGGAGGACGTGAAAAACTGTTTTTT
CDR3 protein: CASSPGTGGREKLFF

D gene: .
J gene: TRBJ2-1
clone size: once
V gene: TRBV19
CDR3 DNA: TGTGCCAGTAGTGTACTGAGAGGGGGCTACAATGAGCAGTTCTTC
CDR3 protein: CASSVLRGGYNEQFF

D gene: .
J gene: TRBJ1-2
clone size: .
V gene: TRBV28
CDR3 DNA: TGTGCCAGCAGTTCGACAGCAGATAACTATGGCTACACCTTC
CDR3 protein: CASSSTADNYGYTF

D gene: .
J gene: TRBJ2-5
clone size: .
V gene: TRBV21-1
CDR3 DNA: TGTGCCAGCAGCAAAATCGACCGGGACAGCAAGTACCAAGAGACCCAGTACTTC
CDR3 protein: CASSKIDRDSKYQETQYF

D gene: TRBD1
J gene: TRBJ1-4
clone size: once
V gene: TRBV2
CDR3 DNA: TGTGCCAGCGAGAGGGGGCGAAGGGAAAAACTGTTTTTT
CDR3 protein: CASERGRREKLFF

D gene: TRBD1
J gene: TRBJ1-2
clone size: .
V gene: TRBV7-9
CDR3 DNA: TGTGCCAGCAGCTTAGTGTCAGGGGGCGGCTACACCTTC
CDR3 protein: CASSLVSGGGYTF

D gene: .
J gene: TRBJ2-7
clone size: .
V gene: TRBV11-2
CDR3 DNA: TGTGCCAGCAGCTTAGCAGCCAGGTCTGTGGAGCAGTACTTC
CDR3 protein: CASSLAARSVEQYF

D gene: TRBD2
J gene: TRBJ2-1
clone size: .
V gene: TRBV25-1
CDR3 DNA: TGTGCCAGCGCCAGACTAGCAGTCAACAATGAGCAGTTCTTC
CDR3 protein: CASARLAVNNEQFF

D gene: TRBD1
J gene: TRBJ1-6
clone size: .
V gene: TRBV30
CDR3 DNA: TGTGCCTCAGGACGGGACAGGGTTAATTCACCCCTCCACTTT
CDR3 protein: CASGRDRVNSPLHF

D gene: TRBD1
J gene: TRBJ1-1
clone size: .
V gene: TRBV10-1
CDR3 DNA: TGCGCCAGTGGACAGGCCTCGAACACTGAAGCTTTCTTT
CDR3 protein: CASGQASNTEAFF

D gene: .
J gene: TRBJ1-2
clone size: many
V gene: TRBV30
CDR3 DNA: TGTGCCTGGGCACCTAACAGAAACTATGGCTACACCTTC
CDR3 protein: CAWAPNRNYGYTF

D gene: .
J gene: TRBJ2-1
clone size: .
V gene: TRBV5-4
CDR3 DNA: TGTGCCAGCAGCTTTACAATGACAGGGGACTACGATGAGCAGTTCTTC
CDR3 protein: CASSFTMTGDYDEQFF

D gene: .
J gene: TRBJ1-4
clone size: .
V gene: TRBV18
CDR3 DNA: TGTGCCAGCTCGCCGCAACAGGATGAAAAACTGTTTTTT
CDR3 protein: CASSPQQDEKLFF

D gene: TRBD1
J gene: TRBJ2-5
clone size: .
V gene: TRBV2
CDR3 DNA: TGTGCCAGCAGTCCTGACAGGGGGAGAAGAGAGACCCAGTACTTC
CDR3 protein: CASSPDRGRRETQYF

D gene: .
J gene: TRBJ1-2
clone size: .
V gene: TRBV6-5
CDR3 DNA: TGTGCCAGCAGCGGGGGGACAACTCTCTATGGCTACACCTTC
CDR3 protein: CASSGGTTLYGYTF

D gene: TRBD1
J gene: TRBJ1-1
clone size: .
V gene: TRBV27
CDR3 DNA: TGTGCCAGCAGGGCATACAGGGGAATGAACACTGAAGCTTTCTTT
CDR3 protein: CASRAYRGMNTEAFF

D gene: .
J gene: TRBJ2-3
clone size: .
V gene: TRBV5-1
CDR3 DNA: TGCGCCAGCAGCTCCAGGGGTCTGGATTTGAATACGCAGTATTTT
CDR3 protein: CASSSRGLDLNTQYF

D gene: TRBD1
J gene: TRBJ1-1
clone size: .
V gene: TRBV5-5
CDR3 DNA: TGTGCCAGCACCACCTCAAAAATTGATTTACCGGGACAGCAGACTGAAGCTTTCTTT
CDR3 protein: CASTTSKIDLPGQQTEAFF

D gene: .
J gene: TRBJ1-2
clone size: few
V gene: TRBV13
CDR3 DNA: TGTGCCAGCAGCTTGGGTTCCAGCGGAAACTATGGCTACACCTTC
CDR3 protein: CASSLGSSGNYGYTF

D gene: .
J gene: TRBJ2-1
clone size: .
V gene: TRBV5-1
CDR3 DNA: TGCGCCAGCAGGGAAGGGGAATCATACAATGAGCAGTTCTTC
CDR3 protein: CASREGESYNEQFF

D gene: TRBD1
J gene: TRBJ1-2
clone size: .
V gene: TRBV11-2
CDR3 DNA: TGTGCCAGCAGCTGGACAGGGGTTCTTAGTGGCTACACCTTC
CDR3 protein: CASSWTGVLSGYTF

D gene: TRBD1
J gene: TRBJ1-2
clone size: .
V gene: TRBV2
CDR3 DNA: TGTGCCAGCAGTGAGCACCGGGACAGGGGGCGCATTGGCTACACCTTC
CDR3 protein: CASSEHRDRGRIGYTF

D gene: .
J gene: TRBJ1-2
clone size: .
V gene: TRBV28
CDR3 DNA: TGTGCCAGCAGTTTACCTATTAATACAATAGGGGGTGGCTACACCTTC
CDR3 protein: CASSLPINTIGGGYTF

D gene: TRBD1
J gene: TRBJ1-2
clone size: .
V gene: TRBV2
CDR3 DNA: TGTGCCAGCAGAATAATACAGGGGTCGGGCTACACCTTC
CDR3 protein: CASRIIQGSGYTF

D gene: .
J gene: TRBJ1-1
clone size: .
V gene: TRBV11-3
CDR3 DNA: TGTGCCAGCAGCAAGCACAGGGAAACTGAAGCTTTCTTT
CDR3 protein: CASSKHRETEAFF

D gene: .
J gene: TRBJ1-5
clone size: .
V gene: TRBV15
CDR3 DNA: TGTGCCACCAGCAGAGCCGGCGGAAATCAGCCCCAGCATTTT
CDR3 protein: CATSRAGGNQPQHF

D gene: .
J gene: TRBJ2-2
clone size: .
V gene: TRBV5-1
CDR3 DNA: TGCGCCAGCAGCTTGGCAGGCACCGGGGAGCTGTTTTTT
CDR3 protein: CASSLAGTGELFF

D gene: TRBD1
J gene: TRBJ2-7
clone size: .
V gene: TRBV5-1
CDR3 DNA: TGCGCCAGCAGTGCTGGGACAGGGACCTACGAGCAGTACTTC
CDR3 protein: CASSAGTGTYEQYF

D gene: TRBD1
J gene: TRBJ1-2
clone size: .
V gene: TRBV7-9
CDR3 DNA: TGTGCCAGCAGCTCCCAATCCGGGACAGGGTATTCGTATGGCTACACCTTC
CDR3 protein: CASSSQSGTGYSYGYTF

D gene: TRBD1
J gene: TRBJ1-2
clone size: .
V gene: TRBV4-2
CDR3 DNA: TGTGCCAGCAGCCAAGGTTTCGAGGGACAGGCCCGGGGCTATGGCTACACCTTC
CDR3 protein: CASSQGFEGQARGYGYTF

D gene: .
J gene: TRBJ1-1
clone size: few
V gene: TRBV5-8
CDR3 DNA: TGTGCCAGCAGCTTGGAACCGGGGACTGAAGCTTTCTTT
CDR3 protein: CASSLEPGTEAFF

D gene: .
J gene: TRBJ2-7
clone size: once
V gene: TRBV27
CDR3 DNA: TGTGCCAGCACCCCCGACGAGCAGTACTTC
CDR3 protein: CASTPDEQYF

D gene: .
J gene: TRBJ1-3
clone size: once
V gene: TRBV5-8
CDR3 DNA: TGTGCCAGCAGCATCATCAGGGGATCGGGAAACACCATATATTTT
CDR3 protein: CASSIIRGSGNTIYF

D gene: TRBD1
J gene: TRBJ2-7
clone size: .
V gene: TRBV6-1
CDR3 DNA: TGTGCCAGCAGTGAAGTGACAGGGGGCTTGCTGTACTTC
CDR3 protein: CASSEVTGGLLYF

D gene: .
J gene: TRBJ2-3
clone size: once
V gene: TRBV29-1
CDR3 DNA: TGCAGCGTTAAGCAAATGTCCACAGATACGCAGTATTTT
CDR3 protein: CSVKQMSTDTQYF

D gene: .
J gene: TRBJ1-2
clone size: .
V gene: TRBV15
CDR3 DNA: TGTGCCACCAGCAGAGATCCAAACTATGGCTACACCTTC
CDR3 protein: CATSRDPNYGYTF

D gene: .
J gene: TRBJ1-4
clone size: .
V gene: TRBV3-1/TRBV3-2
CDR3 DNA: TGTGCCAGCAGCCAAGATCCGTGGGGGGTTGGCGAAAAACTGTTTTTT
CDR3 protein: CASSQDPWGVGEKLFF

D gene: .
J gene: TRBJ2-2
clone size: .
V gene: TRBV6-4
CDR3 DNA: TGTGCCAGCATCCCGTCGACTGAGAACACCGGGGAGCTGTTTTTT
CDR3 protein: CASIPSTENTGELFF

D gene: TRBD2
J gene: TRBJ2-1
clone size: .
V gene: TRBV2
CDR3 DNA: TGTGCCAGCAACATACTAGCGGGGGGGCACAATGAGCAGTTCTTC
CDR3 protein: CASNILAGGHNEQFF

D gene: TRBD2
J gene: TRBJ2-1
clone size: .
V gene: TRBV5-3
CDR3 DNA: TGTGCCAGAAGCCCCCGGGACTATGCGTTCTTC
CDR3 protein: CARSPRDYAFF

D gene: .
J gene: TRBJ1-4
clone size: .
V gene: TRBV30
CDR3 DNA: TGTGCCTGGAGTGTACCAGGGAATGAAAAACTGTTTTTT
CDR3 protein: CAWSVPGNEKLFF

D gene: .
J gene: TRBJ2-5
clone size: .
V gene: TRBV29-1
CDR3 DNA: TGCAGCGCCCCGGACAGTTCGCAAGAGACCCAGTACTTC
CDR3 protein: CSAPDSSQETQYF

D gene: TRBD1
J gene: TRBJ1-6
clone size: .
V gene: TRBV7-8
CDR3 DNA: TGTGCCAGCAGCTCGGACAGGTTCGGTTCACCCCTCCACTTT
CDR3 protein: CASSSDRFGSPLHF

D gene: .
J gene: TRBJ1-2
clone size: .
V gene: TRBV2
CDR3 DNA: TGTGCCAGCAGTGAAGATGACGGAGTATATGGCTACACCTTC
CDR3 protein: CASSEDDGVYGYTF

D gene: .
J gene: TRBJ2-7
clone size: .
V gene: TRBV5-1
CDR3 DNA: TGCGCCAGCAGCTTGGACATCACCTACGAGCAGTACTTC
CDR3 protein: CASSLDITYEQYF

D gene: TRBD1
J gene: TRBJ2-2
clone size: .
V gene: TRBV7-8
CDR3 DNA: TGTGCCAGCAGCTTACCCGGACAGGTCCGGAACACCGGGGAGCTGTTTTTT
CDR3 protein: CASSLPGQVRNTGELFF

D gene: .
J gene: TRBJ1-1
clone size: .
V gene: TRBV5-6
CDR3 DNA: TGTGCCAGCAGCTTGTTCAGGGGCGTGTTCATGAACACTGAAGCTTTCTTT
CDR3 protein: CASSLFRGVFMNTEAFF

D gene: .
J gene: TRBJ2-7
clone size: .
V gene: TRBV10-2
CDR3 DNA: TGCGCCAGCAGTGACACATACGAGCAGTACTTC
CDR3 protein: CASSDTYEQYF

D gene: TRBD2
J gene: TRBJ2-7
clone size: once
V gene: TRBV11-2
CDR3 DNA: TGTGCCAGCAGCCCCCTCCTGACTAGCGGGAGAACCAACTACGAGCAGTACTTC
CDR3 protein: CASSPLLTSGRTNYEQYF